This TCR beta chain was obtained from a study of blood T cell repertoires in COVID-19. Study in general: Italy, Spain and the United States were the sources of the convalescent and acute COVID-19 samples.

Germline CDR1 is SGHRS and CDR2 is YFSETQ. This CDR3 comprises 14 residues. Trimming cost V 2 bases and J 4 bases, with 12 bases left between them. The repertoire was sequenced with immunoSEQ multiplex PCR; TCRdb's copy has only in-frame clones and lacks some. The repertoire has 63,000 or so clones, over 85% of them found once; the top ten carry roughly 1.5%. Sequenced sample: peripheral blood. The TCR sequence derives from a man between 60 and 75 years old with acute or convalescent COVID-19. This chain uses TRBV5-1 with TRBJ1-2, with D hard to call. For the CDR3, the DNA is TGCGCCAGCAGCTTAGACGGAGGCGGCTATGGCTACACCTTC. This gives the protein CASSLDGGGYGYTF.